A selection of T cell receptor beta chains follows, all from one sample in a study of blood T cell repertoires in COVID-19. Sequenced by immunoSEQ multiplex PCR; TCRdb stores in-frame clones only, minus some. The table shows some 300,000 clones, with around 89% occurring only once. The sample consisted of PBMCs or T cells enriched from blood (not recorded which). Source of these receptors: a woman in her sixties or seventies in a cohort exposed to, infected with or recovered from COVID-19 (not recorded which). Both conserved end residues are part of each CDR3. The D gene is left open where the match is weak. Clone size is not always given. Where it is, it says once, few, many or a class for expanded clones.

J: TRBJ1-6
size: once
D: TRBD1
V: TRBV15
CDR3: CATSRDPKGQGNSPLHF
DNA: TGTGCCACCAGCAGAGATCCGAAAGGACAGGGGAATTCACCCCTCCACTTT

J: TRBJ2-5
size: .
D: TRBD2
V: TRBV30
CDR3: CAWSVSSGRQETQYF
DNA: TGTGCCTGGAGTGTGTCGAGCGGGAGGCAAGAGACCCAGTACTTC

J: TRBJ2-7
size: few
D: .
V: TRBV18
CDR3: CASSPGSGYEQYF
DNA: TGTGCCAGCTCACCGGGTTCAGGGTACGAGCAGTACTTC

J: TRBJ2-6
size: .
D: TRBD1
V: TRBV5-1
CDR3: CASSLPGQGARGANVLTF
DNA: TGCGCCAGCAGCTTGCCGGGACAGGGGGCGCGAGGGGCCAACGTCCTGACTTTC

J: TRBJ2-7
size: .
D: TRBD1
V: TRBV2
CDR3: CASSEQGQGAYEQYF
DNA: TGTGCCAGCAGCGAGCAGGGACAGGGGGCCTACGAGCAGTACTTC

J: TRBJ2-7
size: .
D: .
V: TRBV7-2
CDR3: CASSLAGDSYEQYF
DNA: TGTGCCAGCAGCTTAGCAGGGGACTCCTACGAGCAGTACTTC

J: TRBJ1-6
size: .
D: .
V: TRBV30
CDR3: CAWTMSAQDSPLHF
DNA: TGTGCCTGGACCATGTCCGCTCAGGATTCACCCCTCCACTTT

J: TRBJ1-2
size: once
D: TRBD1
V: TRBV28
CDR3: CAGRPGQAGYGYTF
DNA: TGTGCCGGACGTCCCGGACAGGCCGGCTATGGCTACACCTTC

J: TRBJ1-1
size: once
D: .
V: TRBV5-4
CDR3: CASSSDRSARAFF
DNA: TGTGCCAGCAGTTCAGACAGATCGGCCCGCGCTTTCTTT

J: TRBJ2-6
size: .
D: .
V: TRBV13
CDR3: CASTRRSGANVLTF
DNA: TGTGCCAGCACCCGTCGCTCTGGGGCCAACGTCCTGACTTTC

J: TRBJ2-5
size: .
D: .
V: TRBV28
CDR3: CASTPTGGAGRKTQYF
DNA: TGTGCCAGCACCCCGACCGGAGGAGCGGGCAGGAAGACCCAGTACTTC

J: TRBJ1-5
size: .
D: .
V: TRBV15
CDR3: CATSREIREGNQPQHF
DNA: TGTGCCACCAGCAGAGAGATCAGGGAGGGCAATCAGCCCCAGCATTTT

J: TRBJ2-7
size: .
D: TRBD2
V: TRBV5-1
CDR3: CASSLGNSGNEQYF
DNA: TGCGCCAGCAGCTTAGGCAATAGCGGGAACGAGCAGTACTTC

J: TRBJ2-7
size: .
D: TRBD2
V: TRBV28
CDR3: CASRQTSGSYEQYF
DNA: TGTGCCAGCAGGCAGACTAGCGGTTCCTACGAGCAGTACTTC

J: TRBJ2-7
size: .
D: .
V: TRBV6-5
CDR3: CASSYSAGPYEQYF
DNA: TGTGCCAGCAGTTACTCGGCAGGCCCTTACGAGCAGTACTTC

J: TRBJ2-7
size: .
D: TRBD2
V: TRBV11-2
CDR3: CASSYKGTSGRVDEQYF
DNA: TGTGCCAGCAGCTACAAGGGGACTAGCGGGAGGGTGGACGAGCAGTACTTC

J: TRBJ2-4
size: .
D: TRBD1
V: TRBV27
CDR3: CASSLGWSGGEGAKNIQYF
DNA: TGTGCCAGCAGTTTAGGTTGGTCAGGGGGAGAAGGAGCCAAAAACATTCAGTACTTC

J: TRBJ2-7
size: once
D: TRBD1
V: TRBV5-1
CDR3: CASSLEGTGIYEQYF
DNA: TGCGCCAGCAGCTTGGAGGGGACAGGTATCTACGAGCAGTACTTC

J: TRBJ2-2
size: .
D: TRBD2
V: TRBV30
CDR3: CAWSSLLAGTNTGELFF
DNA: TGTGCCTGGAGTTCTCTACTAGCGGGGACGAACACCGGGGAGCTGTTTTTT

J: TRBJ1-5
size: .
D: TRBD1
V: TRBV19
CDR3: CASSTNRGLNQPQHF
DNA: TGTGCCAGTAGTACCAACAGGGGGCTCAATCAGCCCCAGCATTTT

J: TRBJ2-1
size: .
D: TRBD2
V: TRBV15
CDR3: CATSRGAGGTRYNEQFF
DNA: TGTGCCACCAGCAGAGGTGCGGGAGGGACGCGATACAATGAGCAGTTCTTC

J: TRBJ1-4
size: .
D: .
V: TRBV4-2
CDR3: CASKSGYDTNEKLFF
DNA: TGTGCCAGCAAATCAGGGTATGACACTAATGAAAAACTGTTTTTT

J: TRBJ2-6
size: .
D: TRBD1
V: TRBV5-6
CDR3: CASSLTGGFGANVLTF
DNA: TGTGCCAGCAGCTTGACAGGGGGCTTTGGGGCCAACGTCCTGACTTTC

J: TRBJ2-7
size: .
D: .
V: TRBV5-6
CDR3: CASSRYQGFPEQYF
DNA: TGTGCCAGCAGCCGATACCAGGGATTCCCCGAGCAGTACTTC

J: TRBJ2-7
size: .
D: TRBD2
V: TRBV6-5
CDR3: CASSYRSGSQPYEQYF
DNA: TGTGCCAGCAGCTACCGTAGCGGGAGCCAACCCTACGAGCAGTACTTC

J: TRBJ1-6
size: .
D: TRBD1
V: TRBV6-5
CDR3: CASTLGQGNSPLHF
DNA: TGTGCCAGCACCTTAGGACAGGGCAATTCACCCCTCCACTTT

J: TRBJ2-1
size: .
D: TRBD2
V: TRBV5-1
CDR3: CASSLVASGTYNEQFF
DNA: TGCGCCAGCAGCTTGGTTGCTAGCGGGACTTACAATGAGCAGTTCTTC

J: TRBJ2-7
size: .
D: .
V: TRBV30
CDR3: CAWRARDRYSHEQYF
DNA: TGTGCCTGGAGGGCTAGAGACAGGTATAGCCACGAGCAGTACTTC

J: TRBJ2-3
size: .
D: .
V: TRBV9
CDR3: CASSVLGVSTDTQYF
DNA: TGTGCCAGCAGCGTACTAGGGGTTAGCACAGATACGCAGTATTTT

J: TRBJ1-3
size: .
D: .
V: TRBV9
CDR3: CASSVEGAGNTIYF
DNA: TGTGCCAGCAGCGTAGAGGGGGCTGGAAACACCATATATTTT

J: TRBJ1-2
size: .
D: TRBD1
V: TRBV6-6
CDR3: CASSMVPGTDGYTF
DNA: TGTGCCAGCAGTATGGTCCCCGGGACAGATGGCTACACCTTC

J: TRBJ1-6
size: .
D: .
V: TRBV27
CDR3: CASSFVGASSPLHF
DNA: TGTGCCAGCAGTTTCGTGGGGGCAAGTTCACCCCTCCACTTT

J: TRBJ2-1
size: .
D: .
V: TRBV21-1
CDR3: CASSPKGELAQYNEQFF
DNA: TGTGCCAGCAGCCCAAAGGGGGAACTAGCGCAGTACAATGAGCAGTTCTTC

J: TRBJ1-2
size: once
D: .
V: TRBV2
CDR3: CASWGEDYGYTF
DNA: TGTGCCAGCTGGGGCGAGGACTATGGCTACACCTTC

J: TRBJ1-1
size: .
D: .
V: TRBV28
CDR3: CASRPRGLAYTEAFF
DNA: TGTGCCAGCAGGCCCCGGGGCCTAGCGTACACTGAAGCTTTCTTT

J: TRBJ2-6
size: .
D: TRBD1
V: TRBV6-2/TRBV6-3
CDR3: CASSYLVGDRGRRLGANVLTF
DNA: TGTGCCAGCAGTTACTTAGTCGGAGACAGGGGGCGACGATTGGGGGCCAACGTCCTGACTTTC

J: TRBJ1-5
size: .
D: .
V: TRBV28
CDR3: CASSSTLRGNQPQHF
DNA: TGTGCCAGCAGCTCGACGCTCAGGGGCAATCAGCCCCAGCATTTT

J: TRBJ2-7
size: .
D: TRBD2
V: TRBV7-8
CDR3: CASSLRGGKLAGSYEQYF
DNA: TGTGCCAGCAGCTTACGGGGGGGAAAGCTAGCGGGATCCTACGAGCAGTACTTC

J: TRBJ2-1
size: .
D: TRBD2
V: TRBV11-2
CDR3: CASRRPGLGNNEQFF
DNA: TGTGCCAGCAGACGACCGGGACTAGGAAACAATGAGCAGTTCTTC

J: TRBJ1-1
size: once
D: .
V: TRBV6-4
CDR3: CASSDTGETEAFF
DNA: TGTGCCAGCAGTGACACGGGGGAGACTGAAGCTTTCTTT

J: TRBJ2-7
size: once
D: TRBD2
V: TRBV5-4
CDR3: CASSLGGGSYEQYF
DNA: TGTGCCAGCAGCTTGGGGGGGGGTTCCTACGAGCAGTACTTC

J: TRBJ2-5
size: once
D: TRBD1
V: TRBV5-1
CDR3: CASRAAGGAETQYF
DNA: TGCGCCAGCAGAGCCGCAGGGGGCGCAGAGACCCAGTACTTC

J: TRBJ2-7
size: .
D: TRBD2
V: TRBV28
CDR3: CASSPQRGGSYEQYF
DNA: TGTGCCAGCAGTCCCCAGCGGGGGGGCTCCTACGAGCAGTACTTC

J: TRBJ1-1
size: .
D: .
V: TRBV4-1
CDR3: CASSQEGRNTEAFF
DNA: TGCGCCAGCAGCCAAGAAGGGAGGAACACTGAAGCTTTCTTT

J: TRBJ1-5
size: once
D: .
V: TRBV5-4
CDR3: CASSLGGGVGPQHF
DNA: TGTGCCAGCAGCTTGGGAGGGGGGGTCGGCCCCCAGCATTTT

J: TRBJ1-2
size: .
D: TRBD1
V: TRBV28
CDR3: CASSPQGAHTYGYTF
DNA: TGTGCCAGCAGTCCCCAGGGGGCCCACACCTATGGCTACACCTTC

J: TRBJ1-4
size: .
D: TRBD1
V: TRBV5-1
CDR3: CASSSGQPNEKLFF
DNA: TGCGCCAGCAGCTCGGGACAGCCTAATGAAAAACTGTTTTTT

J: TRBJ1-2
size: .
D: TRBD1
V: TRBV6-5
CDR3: CASSLSGQGAWGYTF
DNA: TGTGCCAGCAGCCTCTCGGGGCAGGGGGCTTGGGGCTACACCTTC

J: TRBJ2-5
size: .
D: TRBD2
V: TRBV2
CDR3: CASSEALAGGQETQYF
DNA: TGTGCCAGCAGTGAAGCCCTTGCGGGAGGGCAGGAGACCCAGTACTTC

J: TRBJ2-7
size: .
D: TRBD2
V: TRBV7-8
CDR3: CASSFGGLAASYEQYF
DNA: TGTGCCAGCAGCTTTGGGGGACTAGCGGCTTCCTACGAGCAGTACTTC

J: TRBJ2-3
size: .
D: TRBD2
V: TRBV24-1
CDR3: CATSDIQAGAVDTQYF
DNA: TGTGCCACCAGTGACATCCAAGCGGGAGCAGTAGATACGCAGTATTTT

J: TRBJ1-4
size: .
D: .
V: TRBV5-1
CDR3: CASSPAGGATNEKLFF
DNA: TGCGCCAGCAGCCCGGCGGGGGGTGCAACTAATGAAAAACTGTTTTTT

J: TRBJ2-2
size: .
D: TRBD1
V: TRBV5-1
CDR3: CASSRGTGDTGELFF
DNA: TGCGCCAGCAGCCGGGGGACAGGTGACACCGGGGAGCTGTTTTTT

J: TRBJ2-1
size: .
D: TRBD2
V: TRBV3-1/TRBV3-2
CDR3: CASSRGLAGGDEQFF
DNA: TGTGCCAGCAGCCGAGGACTAGCGGGAGGGGATGAGCAGTTCTTC

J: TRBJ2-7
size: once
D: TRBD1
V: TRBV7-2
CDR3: CASSLRDRDPPSEQYF
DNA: TGTGCCAGCAGCTTAAGGGACAGGGATCCCCCTAGCGAGCAGTACTTC